These T cell receptor beta chains were read from a single sample in a study of T cell clones after liver transplantation. Using immunoSEQ multiplex PCR, the repertoire was profiled, and TCRdb retains in-frame clones only, with some absent. The table includes roughly 70,000 clones, more than 90% detected once. The sample in question was CD4+ T cells from blood, obtained before liver transplant. The receptors were sampled from a human donor who received a liver transplant. Both conserved end residues are part of each CDR3. Clone size is shown for a subset of rows, as once, few, many or a class of expanded clone.

TRBJ2-1,TRBV21-1,once,CASSPRTGSSFF
TRBJ2-3,TRBV11-3,NA,CASSFRDSLTDTQYF
TRBJ1-5,TRBV28,NA,CASSWGAAQPQHF
TRBJ2-5,TRBV5-1,NA,CASSLVRETQYF
TRBJ1-4,TRBV28,NA,CASSLYSGTGGASNEKLFF
TRBJ1-1,TRBV5-5,NA,CASSLVVNTRNTEAFF
TRBJ1-2,TRBV5-1,NA,CASSSTTGDYGYTF
TRBJ1-2,TRBV5-4,NA,CAISPGVGYGYTF
TRBJ1-4,TRBV5-1,NA,CASSSTDSATNEKLFF
TRBJ2-5,TRBV15,NA,CATTGLGEETQYF